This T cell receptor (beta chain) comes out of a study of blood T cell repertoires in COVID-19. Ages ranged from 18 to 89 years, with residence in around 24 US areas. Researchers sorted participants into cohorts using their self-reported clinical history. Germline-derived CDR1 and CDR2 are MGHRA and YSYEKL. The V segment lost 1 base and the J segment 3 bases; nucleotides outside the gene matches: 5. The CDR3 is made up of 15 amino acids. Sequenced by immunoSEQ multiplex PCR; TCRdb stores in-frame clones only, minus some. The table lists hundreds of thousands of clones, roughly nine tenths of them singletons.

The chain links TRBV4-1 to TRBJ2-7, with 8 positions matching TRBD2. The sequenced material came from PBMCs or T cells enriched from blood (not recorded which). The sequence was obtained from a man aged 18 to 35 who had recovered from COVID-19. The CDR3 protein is CASSQAGGGNYEQYF. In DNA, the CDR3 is TGCGCCAGCAGCCAAGCCGGGGGGGGGAACTACGAGCAGTACTTC.